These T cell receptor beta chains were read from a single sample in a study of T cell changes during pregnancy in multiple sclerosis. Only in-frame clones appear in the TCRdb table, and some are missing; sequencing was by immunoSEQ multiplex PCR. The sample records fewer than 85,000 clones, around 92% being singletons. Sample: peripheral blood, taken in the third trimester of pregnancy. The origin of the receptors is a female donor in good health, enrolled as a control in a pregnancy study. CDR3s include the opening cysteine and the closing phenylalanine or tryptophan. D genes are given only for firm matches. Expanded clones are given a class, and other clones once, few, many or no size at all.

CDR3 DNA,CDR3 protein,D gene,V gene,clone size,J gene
TGTGCCAGTACAACAGGGGGCGCGTACAATGAGCAGTTCTTC,CASTTGGAYNEQFF,TRBD1,TRBV19,-,TRBJ2-1
TGTGCCAGCATCCCGGCAGGGGGCTCCTACGAGCAGTACTTC,CASIPAGGSYEQYF,TRBD1,TRBV28,-,TRBJ2-7
TGTGCCAGCTCACCACCCACCCGCGGGACAGGGACAAAAAACATTCAGTACTTC,CASSPPTRGTGTKNIQYF,TRBD1,TRBV18,-,TRBJ2-4
TGCGCCAGCAGCTTGGGGACTAGCGGGGACTACGAGCAGTACTTC,CASSLGTSGDYEQYF,TRBD2,TRBV5-1,-,TRBJ2-7
TGTGCCAGCAGCCCCTCCGGGACAGGGAAGACCGGGGAGCTGTTTTTT,CASSPSGTGKTGELFF,TRBD1,TRBV7-9,-,TRBJ2-2
TGTGCCAGCAGCCAAGATCTAGGGGATGGCTACACCTTC,CASSQDLGDGYTF,-,TRBV14,-,TRBJ1-2
TGTGCCAGCAGCTCGGGACAGGGAGTATTAAACACTGAAGCTTTCTTT,CASSSGQGVLNTEAFF,TRBD1,TRBV7-6,-,TRBJ1-1
TGCGCCAGCAGCTTGACGGGGGGAGGCTCCTACGAGCAGTACTTC,CASSLTGGGSYEQYF,TRBD2,TRBV5-1,-,TRBJ2-7
TGTGCCAGCAGCCTCTCGCTCCGGACTAGCGGGGTACCGGGGGGGACCCAGTACTTC,CASSLSLRTSGVPGGTQYF,TRBD2,TRBV7-9,-,TRBJ2-5
TGTGCCAGCATCAGGGCGGGAGGGACGTACGAGCAGTACTTC,CASIRAGGTYEQYF,TRBD2,TRBV2,-,TRBJ2-7
TGTGCCAGCGTCAGGACAGGGGTCGACGAGCAGTACTTC,CASVRTGVDEQYF,TRBD1,TRBV7-9,-,TRBJ2-7
TGTGCCAGCAGCCCCGAACAGGGCGACGAAGCTTTCTTT,CASSPEQGDEAFF,-,TRBV7-3,-,TRBJ1-1
TGTGCCAGCACCCGCGTAAGGGGCCCCACCGGGGAGCTGTTTTTT,CASTRVRGPTGELFF,-,TRBV28,-,TRBJ2-2
TGTGCCAGCTCACCAACAGCCGGGGAGCTGTTTTTT,CASSPTAGELFF,-,TRBV18,-,TRBJ2-2
TGTGCCAGCAGTGAAGGGGGAGGGATGGAGACCCAGTACTTC,CASSEGGGMETQYF,TRBD2,TRBV2,-,TRBJ2-5
TGTGCCAGCAGCCAAGCTTTACAGGGGAGGATCGAGCAGTACTTC,CASSQALQGRIEQYF,-,TRBV14,-,TRBJ2-7
TGTGCCAGCAGCGTAGGACAGGGGAATTCACCCCTCCACTTT,CASSVGQGNSPLHF,TRBD1,TRBV9,-,TRBJ1-6
TGTGCCAGCAGCTTAGCGGCGGGGAGCTCCTACGAGCAGTACTTC,CASSLAAGSSYEQYF,-,TRBV7-2,once,TRBJ2-7
TGTGCCAGCAGCGCCCCGTCCGGGGGGAACGAGCAGTACTTC,CASSAPSGGNEQYF,TRBD2,TRBV28,-,TRBJ2-7
TGTGCCAGCAGCCTTGGGACTAGCGGTGGTCTGAAGACCCAGTACTTC,CASSLGTSGGLKTQYF,TRBD2,TRBV7-9,-,TRBJ2-5
TGTGCCAGCAGCCTCTCTATCGGGACAGGGTCCTACGAGCAGTACTTC,CASSLSIGTGSYEQYF,TRBD1,TRBV4-2,-,TRBJ2-7
TGTGCCAGCAGTTGGACTAGCGGGCGTACAGATACGCAGTATTTT,CASSWTSGRTDTQYF,TRBD2,TRBV6-6,-,TRBJ2-3
TGTGCCAGCAGTTATGGTTCAGGGTACGAGCAGTACTTC,CASSYGSGYEQYF,-,TRBV6-5,-,TRBJ2-7
TGTGCCAGCAGTTCGGGGTCTGGGTATGGCTACACCTTC,CASSSGSGYGYTF,-,TRBV28,-,TRBJ1-2
TGTGCCAGCAGCTTAGGGGGGCACAGCTCCTACGAGCAGTACTTC,CASSLGGHSSYEQYF,-,TRBV13,-,TRBJ2-7
TGTGCCAGCAGTTTCGAGGGGGCAAACGAGCAGTACTTC,CASSFEGANEQYF,TRBD1,TRBV27,once,TRBJ2-7
TGTGCCAGCAGCCTCAGATTAAACAATGAGCAGTTCTTC,CASSLRLNNEQFF,-,TRBV9,-,TRBJ2-1
TGTGCCAGCAGCGTCGAAGGGACAGACTCCTACGAGCAGTACTTC,CASSVEGTDSYEQYF,TRBD1,TRBV9,-,TRBJ2-7
TGTGCCAGCTCACCAGCAGGCCTCGGCGCAGATACGCAGTATTTT,CASSPAGLGADTQYF,-,TRBV18,-,TRBJ2-3
TGTGCCACCAGCAGACGTACCCAGGCGGGTTCACCCCTCCACTTT,CATSRRTQAGSPLHF,-,TRBV15,-,TRBJ1-6
TGCGCCAGCAGCTTGTCGGCGGGGCCCTACAATGAGCAGTTCTTC,CASSLSAGPYNEQFF,-,TRBV5-1,-,TRBJ2-1
TGTGCCAGCAGCTTACTTGGTCAGGGTATCGATGAGCAGTTCTTC,CASSLLGQGIDEQFF,-,TRBV7-6,-,TRBJ2-1
TGCAGCGTTGTTAGCGGCGATTATATTAACACCGGGGAGCTGTTTTTT,CSVVSGDYINTGELFF,-,TRBV29-1,-,TRBJ2-2
TGTGCCAGCACTCCACTAGCGGAACCTGATACGCAGTATTTT,CASTPLAEPDTQYF,TRBD2,TRBV7-8,-,TRBJ2-3
TGTGCCAGCAGTTTCATACTAGCCGACGGCGACGAGCAGTACTTC,CASSFILADGDEQYF,-,TRBV28,-,TRBJ2-7
TGTGCCAGCAGTTTAGACTTCTACAATGAGCAGTTCTTC,CASSLDFYNEQFF,-,TRBV27,once,TRBJ2-1
TGTGCCAGAAGCATACCAAGGGACTCAAAAGACTACGAGCAGTACTTC,CARSIPRDSKDYEQYF,-,TRBV5-3,-,TRBJ2-7
TGTGCCAGCACCGGAGGGACCCCCCTCCACGAGCAGTACTTC,CASTGGTPLHEQYF,-,TRBV7-2,-,TRBJ2-7
TGTGCCACCAGCAGATCCGGGACAAGCATAGCCAAAAACATTCAGTACTTC,CATSRSGTSIAKNIQYF,-,TRBV15,once,TRBJ2-4
TGTGCCAGCAGCGCCCTCCCTAGGGAGACCCAGTACTTC,CASSALPRETQYF,-,TRBV7-6,-,TRBJ2-5
TGTGCCAGCAGCCAAGAAGGGACAACTTATAATTCACCCCTCCACTTT,CASSQEGTTYNSPLHF,-,TRBV4-2,-,TRBJ1-6
TGCGCCAGCAGCTTCGACCCGGGCACTGAAGCTTTCTTT,CASSFDPGTEAFF,-,TRBV5-1,few,TRBJ1-1
TGTGCCAGCACCTCGGACAGGGGGATATACAATGAGCAGTTCTTC,CASTSDRGIYNEQFF,TRBD1,TRBV28,-,TRBJ2-1
TGCGCCAGCAGCTCGACTAGCGGGAGGGGTAATGAGCAGTTCTTC,CASSSTSGRGNEQFF,TRBD2,TRBV5-1,-,TRBJ2-1
TGTGCCAGCTCACTCTCCCTAGGGGGCACCGGGGAGCTGTTTTTT,CASSLSLGGTGELFF,-,TRBV18,-,TRBJ2-2
TGTGCCAGCAGCTTCTACAGGGGTGGGACAGATACGCAGTATTTT,CASSFYRGGTDTQYF,TRBD1,TRBV11-2,-,TRBJ2-3
TGTGCCAGCAGCTTGACGGGTCCCTCCTACGAGCAGTACTTC,CASSLTGPSYEQYF,-,TRBV4-2,-,TRBJ2-7
TGTGCCAGCAGCTTAACTTTCTTGGTTACCGGGGAGCTGTTTTTT,CASSLTFLVTGELFF,-,TRBV7-6,once,TRBJ2-2
TGTGCCAGCAGTGGGGGACAGGGGACCTACAATGAGCAGTTCTTC,CASSGGQGTYNEQFF,TRBD1,TRBV6-1,-,TRBJ2-1
TGTGCCAGCTCTCCTCCGGGACTGCCCACAGATACGCAGTATTTT,CASSPPGLPTDTQYF,-,TRBV10-3,-,TRBJ2-3
TGCGCCAGCAGCTCGACTAGCAGCACAGATACGCAGTATTTT,CASSSTSSTDTQYF,TRBD2,TRBV5-1,-,TRBJ2-3
TGTGCCTGGAGTGTACAGGGGGCATGGGAGACCCAGTACTTC,CAWSVQGAWETQYF,TRBD1,TRBV30,-,TRBJ2-5
TGCAGCGTTGATTCCCCTGGCGGCAGCTCCTACGAGCAGTACTTC,CSVDSPGGSSYEQYF,-,TRBV29-1,-,TRBJ2-7
TGTGCCAGCAGTGAACCCCAGTGGAGCAATCAGCCCCAGCATTTT,CASSEPQWSNQPQHF,-,TRBV6-1,-,TRBJ1-5
TGTGCCAGCAGTGATACAGGGCAGCCCCAGCATTTT,CASSDTGQPQHF,-,TRBV2,-,TRBJ1-5
TGTGCCAGCAGTGAACTAGCGGGCTCCTACAATGAGCAGTTCTTC,CASSELAGSYNEQFF,TRBD2,TRBV6-1,-,TRBJ2-1
TGCAGCGTTCTTGGCGGGGCCCAGCAAGAGACCCAGTACTTC,CSVLGGAQQETQYF,-,TRBV29-1,-,TRBJ2-5
TGTGCCAGCAGTAGCGTAGACACAGATACGCAGTATTTT,CASSSVDTDTQYF,-,TRBV6-4,once,TRBJ2-3
TGTGCCAGCAGTTTTGACAGGAACTATGGCTACACCTTC,CASSFDRNYGYTF,-,TRBV28,-,TRBJ1-2